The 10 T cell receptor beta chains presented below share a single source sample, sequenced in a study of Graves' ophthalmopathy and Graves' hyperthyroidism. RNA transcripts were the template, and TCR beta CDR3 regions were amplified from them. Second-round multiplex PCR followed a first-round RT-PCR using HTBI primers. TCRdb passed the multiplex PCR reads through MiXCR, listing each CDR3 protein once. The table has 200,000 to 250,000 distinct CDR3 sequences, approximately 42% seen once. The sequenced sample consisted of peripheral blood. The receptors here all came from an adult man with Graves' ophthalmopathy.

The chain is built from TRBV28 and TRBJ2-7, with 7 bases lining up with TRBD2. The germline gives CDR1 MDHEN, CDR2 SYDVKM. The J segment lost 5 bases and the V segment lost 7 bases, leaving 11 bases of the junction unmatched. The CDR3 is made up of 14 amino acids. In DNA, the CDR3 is TGTGCCAGCACCCCGGGGGGTGGGATCGACGAGCAGTACTTC. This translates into CASTPGGGIDEQYF.

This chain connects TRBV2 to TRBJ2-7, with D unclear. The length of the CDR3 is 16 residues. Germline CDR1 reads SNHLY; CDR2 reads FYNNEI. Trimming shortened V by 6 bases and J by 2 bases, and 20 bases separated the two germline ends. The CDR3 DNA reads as TGTGCCAGCAGCGACCCTTCGACCAGGTTGGCCTACGAGCAGTACTTC. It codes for CASSDPSTRLAYEQYF. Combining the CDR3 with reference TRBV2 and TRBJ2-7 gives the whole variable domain EPEVTQTPSHQVTQMGQEVILRCVPISNHLYFYWYRQILGQKVEFLVSFYNNEISEKSEIFDDQFSVERPDGSNFTLKIRSTKLEDSAMYFCASSDPSTRLAYEQYFGPGTRLTVT.

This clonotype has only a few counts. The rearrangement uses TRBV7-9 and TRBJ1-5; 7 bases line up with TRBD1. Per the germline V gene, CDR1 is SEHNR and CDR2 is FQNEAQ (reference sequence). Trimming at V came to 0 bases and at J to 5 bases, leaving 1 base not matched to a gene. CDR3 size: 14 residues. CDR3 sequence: CASSLATGHQPQHF. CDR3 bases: TGTGCCAGCAGCTTAGCGACAGGGCATCAGCCCCAGCATTTT.

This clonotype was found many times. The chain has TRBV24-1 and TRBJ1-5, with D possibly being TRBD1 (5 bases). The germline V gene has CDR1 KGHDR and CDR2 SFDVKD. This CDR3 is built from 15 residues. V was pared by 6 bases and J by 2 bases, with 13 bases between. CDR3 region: CATSTRDAGNQPQHF. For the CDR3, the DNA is TGTGCCACCAGTACCAGGGATGCAGGCAATCAGCCCCAGCATTTT.

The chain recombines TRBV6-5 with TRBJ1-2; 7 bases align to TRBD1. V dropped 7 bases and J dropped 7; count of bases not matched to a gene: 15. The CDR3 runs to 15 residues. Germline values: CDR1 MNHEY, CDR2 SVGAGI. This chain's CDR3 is CASTNSYRGASGYTF. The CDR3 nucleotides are TGTGCCAGCACCAACTCGTACAGGGGTGCCTCTGGCTACACCTTC.

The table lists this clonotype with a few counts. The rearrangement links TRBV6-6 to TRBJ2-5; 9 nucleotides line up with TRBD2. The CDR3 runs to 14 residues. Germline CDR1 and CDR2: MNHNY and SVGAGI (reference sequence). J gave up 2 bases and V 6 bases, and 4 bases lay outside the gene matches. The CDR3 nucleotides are TGTGCCAGCAGGAGACTAGCGGTACAAGAGACCCAGTACTTC. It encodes CASRRLAVQETQYF.

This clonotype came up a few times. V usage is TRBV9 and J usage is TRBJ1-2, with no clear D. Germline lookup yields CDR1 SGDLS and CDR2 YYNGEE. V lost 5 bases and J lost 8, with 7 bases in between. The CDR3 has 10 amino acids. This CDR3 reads CASSVRGYTF. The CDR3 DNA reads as TGTGCCAGCAGTGTTAGGGGCTACACCTTC.

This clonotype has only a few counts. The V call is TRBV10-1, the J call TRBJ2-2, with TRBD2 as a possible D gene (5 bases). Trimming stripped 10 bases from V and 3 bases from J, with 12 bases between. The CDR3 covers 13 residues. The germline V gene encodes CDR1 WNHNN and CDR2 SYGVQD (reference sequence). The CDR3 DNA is TGCGCCACTCAGCCCGGGGACACCGGGGAGCTGTTTTTT. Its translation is CATQPGDTGELFF.

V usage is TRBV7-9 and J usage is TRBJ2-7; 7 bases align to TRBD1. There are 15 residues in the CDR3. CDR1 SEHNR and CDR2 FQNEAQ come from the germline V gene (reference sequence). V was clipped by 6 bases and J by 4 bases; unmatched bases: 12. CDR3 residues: CASSLPGTATYEQYF. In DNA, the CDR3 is TGTGCCAGCAGTTTACCCGGGACAGCAACTTACGAGCAGTACTTC. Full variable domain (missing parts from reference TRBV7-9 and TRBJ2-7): DTGVSQNPRHKITKRGQNVTFRCDPISEHNRLYWYRQTLGQGPEFLTYFQNEAQLEKSRLLSDRFSAERPKGSFSTLEIQRTEQGDSAMYLCASSLPGTATYEQYFGPGTRLTVT.

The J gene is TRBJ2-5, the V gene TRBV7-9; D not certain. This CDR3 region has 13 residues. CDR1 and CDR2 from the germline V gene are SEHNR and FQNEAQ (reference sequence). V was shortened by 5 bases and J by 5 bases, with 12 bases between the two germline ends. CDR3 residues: CASSQTRVETQYF. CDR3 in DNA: TGTGCCAGCAGCCAAACCCGGGTGGAGACCCAGTACTTC.